Listed here are 13 T cell receptor beta chains from one sample, sequenced in a study of T cell responses to AZD1222 COVID-19 vaccine. Clones were sequenced by immunoSEQ multiplex PCR, and TCRdb holds only the in-frame ones, with some missing. Among under 200,000 clones listed, 88% were seen once. Here the sequenced sample was peripheral blood, taken 28 days after the second AZD1222 dose. The receptors originated from an adult who received the AZD1222 COVID-19 vaccine.

The J gene is TRBJ2-7, the V gene TRBV18; tentatively, D is TRBD1 (5 bases). V dropped 3 bases and J dropped 2 bases, with 11 bases sitting between them. This CDR3 comprises 14 residues. Per germline, CDR1 KGHSH and CDR2 LQKENI. In nucleotides, the CDR3 is TGTGCCAGCTCACCGGGGCTTACCACCTACGAGCAGTACTTC. Amino acids: CASSPGLTTYEQYF. The entire variable domain, with the rest obtained from reference TRBV18 and TRBJ2-7, is as follows: NAGVMQNPRHLVRRRGQEARLRCSPMKGHSHVYWYRQLPEEGLKFMVYLQKENIIDESGMPKERFSAEFPKEGPSILRIQQVVRGDSAAYFCASSPGLTTYEQYFGPGTRLTVT.

The chain couples TRBV6-5 to TRBJ1-1; D ambiguous. Trimming took off 6 bases at V and 0 bases at J, with 11 bases between the two ends. The germline CDR1 and CDR2 sequences are MNHEY and SVGAGI. CDR3 length equals 14 residues. CDR3 sequence (DNA): TGTGCCAGCAGGAAAATGACGGTGAACACTGAAGCTTTCTTT. It codes for CASRKMTVNTEAFF.

The chain links TRBV4-3 to TRBJ1-5; no reliable D call. CDR3 length equals 15 residues. The V and J ends lost 0 bases and 5 bases respectively, with 11 bases between them. Germline CDR1 reads LGHNA; CDR2 reads YSLEER. The CDR3, as DNA: TGCGCCAGCAGCCAAGAAGTCCAGGATGATCAGCCCCAGCATTTT. It specifies CASSQEVQDDQPQHF.

The rearrangement uses TRBV21-1 and TRBJ2-5; the DNA was not compared with TRBD2, the D call given in the table. TRBV21-1 is deemed a pseudogene. The length of the CDR3 is 18 residues. The DNA for the CDR3 is TGTGCCAGCAGCAAAGTAATTGAGCGGGAGGAACCACGGGAGACCCAGTACTTC. Its translation: CASSKVIEREEPRETQYF.

This clone appeared once. V is TRBV11-3 and J is TRBJ2-7; 7 bases are shared with TRBD1. The V gene's germline CDR1 is SGHNT and CDR2 YENEEA. Losses at the gene ends were 2 bases for V and 2 bases for J; bases not matched to a gene: 3. This CDR3 has 14 amino acids. CDR3 residues: CASSLSDRAYEQYF. CDR3 sequence (DNA): TGTGCCAGCAGCTTAAGCGACAGGGCCTACGAGCAGTACTTC.

The V gene is TRBV28, the J gene TRBJ1-6; no firm D call. From germline, CDR1 is MDHEN and CDR2 SYDVKM. V dropped 2 bases and J dropped 12 bases, with 5 bases sitting between them. The CDR3 extends over 11 amino acids. DNA for the CDR3: TGTGCCAGCAGTTTACAGAGACCCCTCCACTTT. Encoded protein: CASSLQRPLHF.

The V call is TRBV4-3, the J call TRBJ2-5, with D uncertain. Trimming cost V 1 base and J 3 bases, with 15 bases left between them. Germline lookup yields CDR1 LGHNA and CDR2 YSLEER. CDR3 length: 16 residues. CDR3: CASSQGVWSDKETQYF. The CDR3, as DNA: TGCGCCAGCAGCCAAGGGGTTTGGTCCGATAAAGAGACCCAGTACTTC.

The gene calls are TRBV3-1 (or the pseudogene TRBV3-2) and TRBJ2-1, with 7 nucleotides matching TRBD2. The CDR3 is 17 amino acids. CDR1 is LGHDT and CDR2 is YNNKEL in the germline V gene (reference sequence). Trimming cost V 0 bases and J 0 bases; bases outside gene matches: 5. For the CDR3, the DNA is TGTGCCAGCAGCCAAGATCGGCGGGGGAGCTCCTACAATGAGCAGTTCTTC. This encodes CASSQDRRGSSYNEQFF.

CDR3 sequence: CASSYYGQPQHF. CDR3 sequence (DNA): TGTGCCAGCAGTTACTATGGGCAGCCCCAGCATTTT. The chain combines TRBV6-2 or TRBV6-3 with TRBJ1-5; no definite D call. V was clipped by 1 base and J by 7 bases, with 5 bases between them. This CDR3 is built from 12 residues. Germline assignment: CDR1 MNHEY and CDR2 SVGEGT.

The chain recombines TRBV18 with TRBJ2-5, with D uncertain. The CDR3 has 15 residues. V was clipped by 0 bases and J by 1 base, with 9 bases between them. CDR1 is KGHSH, CDR2 LQKENI, per germline. CDR3 sequence reads: CASSPPSRSQETQYF. CDR3 nucleotides: TGTGCCAGCTCACCACCGTCCAGGAGCCAAGAGACCCAGTACTTC.

The chain employs TRBV2 and TRBJ1-5; TRBD1 might be the D (5 bases). The ends were cut back, 7 bases at V and 4 bases at J, with 11 bases in the middle. CDR3 size: 13 residues. Germline CDR1 reads SNHLY; CDR2 reads FYNNEI. CDR3 sequence reads: CASNEGPNQPQHF. Written as DNA, the CDR3 is TGTGCCAGCAATGAGGGACCAAATCAGCCCCAGCATTTT.

The chain recombines TRBV5-1 with TRBJ2-3, with a possible D match to TRBD2 (6 bases). Germline lookup yields CDR1 SGHRS and CDR2 YFSETQ. The V and J ends lost 0 bases and 2 bases respectively, with 13 bases between them. This CDR3 contains 16 residues. The CDR3, as DNA: TGCGCCAGCAGCTTGGTGGGTAGCGGTTCCACAGATACGCAGTATTTT. It encodes CASSLVGSGSTDTQYF.

Comment on this clone: At one end, the junction sequence differs from germline, possibly due to a read error. The chain links TRBV7-7 to TRBJ2-5; tentative D call: TRBD2 (6 bases). The V gene's germline CDR1 is SSHAT and CDR2 FNYEAQ (reference sequence). The CDR3 is 15 amino acids. CDR3 nucleotide sequence: TGTGCTAGCAGCTCCCCCGCCACTAGCCCCGAGACCCAGTACTTC. Its protein product is CASSSPATSPETQYF.